The TCR beta chain described here comes from a study of identical twins. The CDR3 has 20 residues. The germline V gene has CDR1 LGHNT and CDR2 FRNRAP. The V and J ends lost 0 bases and 4 bases respectively, with 28 bases between them. From the 5' RACE reads, TCRdb called clonotypes with MiXCR, one entry per CDR3 protein. The sample yields roughly 250,000 distinct CDR3 sequences, 7.5% seen once. This clonotype has a handful of counts. This sample was shared with a second study, whose subject was yellow fever vaccine responses in identical twins. From that report: Reports say the vaccine T cell response in twins looked partly convergent and partly personalized.

Sequenced sample: CD8+ T cells sorted from blood. The chain is built from TRBV12-5 and TRBJ2-7, with a tentative D call TRBD1 (6 bases). This clonotype was obtained from a woman aged 18-30 years in good health. As DNA, the CDR3 is TGTGCTAGTGGTTTGGTATCGTACAGGCCAGGGGCGCAAGGAGGATACGAGCAGTACGTC. Protein product: CASGLVSYRPGAQGGYEQYV.